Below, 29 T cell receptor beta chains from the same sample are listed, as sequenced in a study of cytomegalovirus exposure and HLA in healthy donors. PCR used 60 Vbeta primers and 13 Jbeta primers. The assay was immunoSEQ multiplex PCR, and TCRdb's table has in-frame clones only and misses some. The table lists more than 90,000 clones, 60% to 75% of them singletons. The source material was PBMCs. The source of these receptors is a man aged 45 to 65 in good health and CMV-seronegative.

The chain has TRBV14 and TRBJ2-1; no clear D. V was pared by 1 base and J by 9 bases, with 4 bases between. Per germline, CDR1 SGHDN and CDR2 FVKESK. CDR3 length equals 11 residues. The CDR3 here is CASSQGPEQFF. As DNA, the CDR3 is TGTGCCAGCAGCCAAGGGCCTGAGCAGTTCTTC.

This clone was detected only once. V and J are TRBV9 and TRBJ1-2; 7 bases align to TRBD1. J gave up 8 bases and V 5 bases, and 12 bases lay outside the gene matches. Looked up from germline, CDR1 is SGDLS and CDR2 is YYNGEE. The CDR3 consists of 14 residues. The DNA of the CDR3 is TGTGCCAGCAGTAGTACTGGACAGGCGATAGGCTACACCTTC. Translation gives CASSSTGQAIGYTF.

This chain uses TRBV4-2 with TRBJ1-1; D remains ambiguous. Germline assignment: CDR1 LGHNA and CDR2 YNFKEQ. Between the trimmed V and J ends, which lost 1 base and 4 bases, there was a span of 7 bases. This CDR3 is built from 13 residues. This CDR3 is CASSQAIGTEAFF. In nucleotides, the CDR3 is TGTGCCAGCAGCCAAGCTATCGGCACTGAAGCTTTCTTT.

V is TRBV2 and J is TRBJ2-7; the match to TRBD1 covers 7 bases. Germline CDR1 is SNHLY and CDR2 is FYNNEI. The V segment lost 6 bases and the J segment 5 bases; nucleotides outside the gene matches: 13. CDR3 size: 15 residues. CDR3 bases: TGTGCCAGCAGGAGTCGACAGGGAACCTTGAACGAGCAGTACTTC. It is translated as CASRSRQGTLNEQYF.

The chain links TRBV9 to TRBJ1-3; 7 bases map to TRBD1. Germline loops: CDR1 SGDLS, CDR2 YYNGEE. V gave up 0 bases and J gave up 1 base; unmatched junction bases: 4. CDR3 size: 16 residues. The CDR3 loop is CASSVDVRGSGNTIYF. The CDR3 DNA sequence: TGTGCCAGCAGCGTAGACGTCAGGGGGTCTGGAAACACCATATATTTT. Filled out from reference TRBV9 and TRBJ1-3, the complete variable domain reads DSGVTQTPKHLITATGQRVTLRCSPRSGDLSVYWYQQSLDQGLQFLIQYYNGEERAKGNILERFSAQQFPDLHSELNLSSLELGDSALYFCASSVDVRGSGNTIYFGEGSWLTVV.

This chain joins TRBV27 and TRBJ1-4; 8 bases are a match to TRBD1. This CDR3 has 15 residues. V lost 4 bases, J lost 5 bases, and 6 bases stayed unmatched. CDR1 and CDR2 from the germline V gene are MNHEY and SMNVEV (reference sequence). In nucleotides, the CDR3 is TGTGCCAGCAGTTCAATGGGACAGGCGAATGAAAAACTGTTTTTT. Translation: CASSSMGQANEKLFF.

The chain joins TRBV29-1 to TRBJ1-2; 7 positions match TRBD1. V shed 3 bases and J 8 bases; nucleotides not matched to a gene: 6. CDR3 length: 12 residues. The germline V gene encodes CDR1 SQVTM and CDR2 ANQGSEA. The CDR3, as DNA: TGCAGCGTTGAGGAGGGGGCGGGGGGCTACACCTTC. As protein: CSVEEGAGGYTF.

CDR3 protein: CASSLIGGFSTEAFF. Here the CDR3 DNA reads TGTGCCAGCAGCTTGATCGGGGGTTTTAGCACTGAAGCTTTCTTT. This chain uses TRBV5-6 with TRBJ1-1; a weak D match, TRBD1 (5 bases). With 1 base removed from V and 4 bases from J, the gap between germline ends came to 14 bases. Germline loops: CDR1 SGHDT, CDR2 YYEEEE. This CDR3 spans 15 amino acids. Together with reference TRBV5-6 and TRBJ1-1, the CDR3 gives the full variable domain: DAGVTQSPTHLIKTRGQQVTLRCSPKSGHDTVSWYQQALGQGPQFIFQYYEEEERQRGNFPDRFSGHQFPNYSSELNVNALLLGDSALYLCASSLIGGFSTEAFFGQGTRLTVV.

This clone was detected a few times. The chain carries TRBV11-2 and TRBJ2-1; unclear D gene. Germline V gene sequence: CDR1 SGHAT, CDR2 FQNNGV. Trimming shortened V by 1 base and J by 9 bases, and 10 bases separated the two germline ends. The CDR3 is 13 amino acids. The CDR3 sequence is CASSLGLPGEQFF. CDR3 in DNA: TGTGCCAGCAGCTTAGGACTCCCCGGTGAGCAGTTCTTC.

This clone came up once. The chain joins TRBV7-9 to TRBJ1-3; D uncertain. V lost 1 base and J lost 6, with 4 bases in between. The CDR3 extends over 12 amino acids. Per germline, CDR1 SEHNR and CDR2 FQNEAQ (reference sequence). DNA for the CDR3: TGTGCCAGCAGCTTAGAAGCAAACACCATATATTTT. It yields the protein CASSLEANTIYF.

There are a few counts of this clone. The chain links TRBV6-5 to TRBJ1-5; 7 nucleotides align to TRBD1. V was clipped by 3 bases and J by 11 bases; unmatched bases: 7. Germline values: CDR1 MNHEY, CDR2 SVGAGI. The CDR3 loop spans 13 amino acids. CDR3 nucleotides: TGTGCCAGCAGTTATAGGGAAGGACAGGCCCAGCATTTT. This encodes CASSYREGQAQHF.

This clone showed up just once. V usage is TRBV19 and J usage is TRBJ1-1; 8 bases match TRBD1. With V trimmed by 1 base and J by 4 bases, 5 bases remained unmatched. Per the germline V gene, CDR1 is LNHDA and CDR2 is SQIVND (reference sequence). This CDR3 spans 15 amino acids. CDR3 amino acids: CASSIGDRYVTEAFF. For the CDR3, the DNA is TGTGCCAGTAGTATAGGGGACAGGTACGTCACTGAAGCTTTCTTT.

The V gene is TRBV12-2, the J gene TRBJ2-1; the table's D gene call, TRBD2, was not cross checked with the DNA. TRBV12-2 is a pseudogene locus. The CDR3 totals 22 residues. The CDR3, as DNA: TGTGCAAGTCGCGGAAGAGATTGGAGACTAGCGGACTTTGAGAGCTCCTACAATGAGCAGTTCTTC. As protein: CASRGRDWRLADFESSYNEQFF.

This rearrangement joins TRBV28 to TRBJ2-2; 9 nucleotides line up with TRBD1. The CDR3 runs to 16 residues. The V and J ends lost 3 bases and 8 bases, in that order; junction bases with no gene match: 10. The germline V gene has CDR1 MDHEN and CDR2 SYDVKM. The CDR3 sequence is CASSFLHRGLGGELFF. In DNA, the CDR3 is TGTGCCAGCAGTTTCCTGCACAGGGGGCTGGGGGGGGAGCTGTTTTTT.

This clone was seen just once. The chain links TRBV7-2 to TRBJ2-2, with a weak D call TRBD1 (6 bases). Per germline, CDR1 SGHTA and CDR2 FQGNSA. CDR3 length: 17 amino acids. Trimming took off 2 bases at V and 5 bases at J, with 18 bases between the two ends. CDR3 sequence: CASSLSLLTGVTGELFF. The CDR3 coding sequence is TGTGCCAGCAGCTTATCCCTCCTGACAGGTGTTACCGGGGAGCTGTTTTTT.

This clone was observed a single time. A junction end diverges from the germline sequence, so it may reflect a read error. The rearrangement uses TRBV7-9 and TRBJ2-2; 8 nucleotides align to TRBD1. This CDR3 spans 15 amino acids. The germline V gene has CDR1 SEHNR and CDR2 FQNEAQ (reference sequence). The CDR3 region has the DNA TGTTCCAGCAGCCAGACAGGGGTCAACACCGGGGAGCTGTTTTTT. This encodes CSSSQTGVNTGELFF.

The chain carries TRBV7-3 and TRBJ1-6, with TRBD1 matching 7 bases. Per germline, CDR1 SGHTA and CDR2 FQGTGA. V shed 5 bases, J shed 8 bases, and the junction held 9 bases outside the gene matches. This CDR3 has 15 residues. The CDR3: CASSPHGTDDSPLHF. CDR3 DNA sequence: TGTGCCAGCAGCCCTCACGGGACAGACGATTCACCCCTCCACTTT.

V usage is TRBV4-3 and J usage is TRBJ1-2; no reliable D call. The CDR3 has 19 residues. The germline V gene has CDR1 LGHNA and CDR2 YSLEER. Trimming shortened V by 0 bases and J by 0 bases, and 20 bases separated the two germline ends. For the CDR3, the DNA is TGCGCCAGCAGCCAAGATTGGGGAGGCAGCGACCGAGCTAACTATGGCTACACCTTC. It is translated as CASSQDWGGSDRANYGYTF.

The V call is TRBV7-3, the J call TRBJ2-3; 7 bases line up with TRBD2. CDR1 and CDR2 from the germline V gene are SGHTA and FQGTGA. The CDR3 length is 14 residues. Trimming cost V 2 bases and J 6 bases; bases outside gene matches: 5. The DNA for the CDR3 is TGTGCCAGCAGCTTATCAGCGGGGAGTGATACGCAGTATTTT. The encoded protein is CASSLSAGSDTQYF.

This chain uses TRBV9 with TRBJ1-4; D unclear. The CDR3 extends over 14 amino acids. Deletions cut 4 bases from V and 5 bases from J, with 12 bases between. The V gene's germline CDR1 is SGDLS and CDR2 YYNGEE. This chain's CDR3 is CASSPGEVNEKLFF. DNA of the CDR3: TGTGCCAGCAGCCCGGGAGAGGTGAATGAAAAACTGTTTTTT.

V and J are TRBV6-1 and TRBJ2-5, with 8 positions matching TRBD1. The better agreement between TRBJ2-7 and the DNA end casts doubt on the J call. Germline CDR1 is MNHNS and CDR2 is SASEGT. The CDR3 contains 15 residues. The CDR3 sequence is CASRPGQGSSYEQYF. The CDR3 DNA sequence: TGTGCCAGCAGGCCCGGACAGGGAAGCTCCTACGAGCAGTACTTC.

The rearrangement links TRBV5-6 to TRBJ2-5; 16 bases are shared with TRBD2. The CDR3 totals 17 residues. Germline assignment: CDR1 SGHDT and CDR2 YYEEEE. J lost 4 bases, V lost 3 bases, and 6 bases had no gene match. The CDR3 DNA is TGTGCCAGCAGCTCAAAGGGACTAGCGGGAGGGATAGAGACCCAGTACTTC. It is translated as CASSSKGLAGGIETQYF.

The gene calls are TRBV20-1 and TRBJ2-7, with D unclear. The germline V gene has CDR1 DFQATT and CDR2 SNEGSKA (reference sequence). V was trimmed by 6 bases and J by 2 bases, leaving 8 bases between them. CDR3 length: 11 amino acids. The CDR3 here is CSALRAYEQYF. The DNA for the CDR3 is TGCAGTGCCCTTCGGGCCTACGAGCAGTACTTC.

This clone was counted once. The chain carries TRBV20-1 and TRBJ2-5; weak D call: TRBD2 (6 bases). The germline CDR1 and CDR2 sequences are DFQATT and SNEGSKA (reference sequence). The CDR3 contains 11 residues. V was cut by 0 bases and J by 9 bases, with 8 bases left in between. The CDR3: CSAREEGPQYF. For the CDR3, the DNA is TGCAGTGCTAGAGAGGAGGGCCCCCAGTACTTC.

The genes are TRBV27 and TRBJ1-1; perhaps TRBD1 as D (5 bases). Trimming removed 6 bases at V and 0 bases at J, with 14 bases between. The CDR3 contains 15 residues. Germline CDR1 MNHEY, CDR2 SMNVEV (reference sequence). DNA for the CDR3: TGTGCCAGCAGCAGTAGACAGCTCATGAACACTGAAGCTTTCTTT. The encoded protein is CASSSRQLMNTEAFF.

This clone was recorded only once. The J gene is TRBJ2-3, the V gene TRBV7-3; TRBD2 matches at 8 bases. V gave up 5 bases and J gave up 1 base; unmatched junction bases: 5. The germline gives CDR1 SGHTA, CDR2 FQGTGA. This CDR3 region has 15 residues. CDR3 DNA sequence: TGTGCCAGCAGCCCGGGGGGGACCCGCACAGATACGCAGTATTTT. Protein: CASSPGGTRTDTQYF.

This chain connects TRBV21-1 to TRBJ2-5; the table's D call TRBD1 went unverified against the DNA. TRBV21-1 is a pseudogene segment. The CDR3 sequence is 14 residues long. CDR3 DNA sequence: TGTGCCGAACCGGGACAGCCTGAAATGGAGACCCAGTACTTC. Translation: CAEPGQPEMETQYF.

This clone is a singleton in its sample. CDR3 coding DNA: TGTGCCAGCTCACCACCCGGGACTAGGGAGACCCAGTACTTC. Translation: CASSPPGTRETQYF. V gene TRBV18 combines with J gene TRBJ2-5; the match to TRBD2 covers 8 bases. The ends lost 0 bases at V and 5 bases at J; junction bases unmatched: 2. This CDR3 spans 14 amino acids. The germline CDR1 and CDR2 sequences are KGHSH and LQKENI.

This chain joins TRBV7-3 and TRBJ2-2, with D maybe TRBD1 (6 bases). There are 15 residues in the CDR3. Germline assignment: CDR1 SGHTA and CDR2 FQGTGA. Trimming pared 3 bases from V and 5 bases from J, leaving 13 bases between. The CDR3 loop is CASSFAGARTGELFF. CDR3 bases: TGTGCCAGCAGCTTTGCAGGGGCCAGGACCGGGGAGCTGTTTTTT.